Each of the 2 T cell receptor beta chains below was sequenced from the same sample in a study of cytomegalovirus exposure and HLA in healthy donors. Researchers ran the PCR with 60 Vbeta and 13 Jbeta primers. TCRdb's table, derived via immunoSEQ multiplex PCR, lists solely in-frame clones and lacks some. Seen here are some 79,000 clones, more than 50% observed once, and the top ten hold 15%. The sample consisted of PBMCs. The receptors here all came from a woman between 35 and 50 years old in good health and CMV-seropositive.

This chain joins TRBV6-5 and TRBJ2-1, with 8 bases that match TRBD2. V lost 6 bases, J lost 6 bases, and 10 bases stayed unmatched. The CDR3 is 15 amino acids. Germline V gives CDR1 MNHEY, CDR2 SVGAGI. The CDR3 DNA sequence: TGTGCCAGCAGAGGACTAGCTTTGTCCAGCAATGAGCAGTTCTTC. Translation: CASRGLALSSNEQFF.

This chain joins TRBV28 and TRBJ2-2; maybe TRBD1 (6 bases). CDR1 is MDHEN and CDR2 is SYDVKM in the germline V gene. Trimming shortened V by 5 bases and J by 3 bases, and 13 bases separated the two germline ends. The CDR3 extends over 15 amino acids. The CDR3 here is CASSLTGPHTGELFF. DNA for the CDR3: TGTGCCAGCAGTCTCACAGGGCCCCACACCGGGGAGCTGTTTTTT. The full variable domain, its missing parts supplied by reference TRBV28 and TRBJ2-2, is DVKVTQSSRYLVKRTGEKVFLECVQDMDHENMFWYRQDPGLGLRLIYFSYDVKMKEKGDIPEGYSVSREKKERFSLILESASTNQTSMYLCASSLTGPHTGELFFGEGSRLTVL.